This T cell receptor (beta chain) was identified in a study of blood T cell repertoires in COVID-19. In the study overall: The origin of the acute and convalescent COVID-19 samples was the United States, Italy and Spain.

Note on this clone: Other DNA sequences in this specimen translate into the identical CDR3.

Sequenced by immunoSEQ multiplex PCR; TCRdb stores in-frame clones only, minus some. The sample lists approximately 460,000 clones, about 88% occurring once. The receptor was derived from a man in his late teens or twenties with COVID-19, enrolled during active disease. The sample consisted of peripheral blood.

The CDR3 spells CATSDPGTGRADTQYF. DNA of the CDR3: TGTGCCACCAGTGACCCCGGGACAGGGAGGGCAGATACGCAGTATTTT. This chain joins TRBV24-1 and TRBJ2-3, with TRBD1 identical over 9 bases. There are 16 residues in the CDR3. CDR1 and CDR2 from the germline V gene are KGHDR and SFDVKD. Trimming cost V 4 bases and J 4 bases; bases outside gene matches: 8.